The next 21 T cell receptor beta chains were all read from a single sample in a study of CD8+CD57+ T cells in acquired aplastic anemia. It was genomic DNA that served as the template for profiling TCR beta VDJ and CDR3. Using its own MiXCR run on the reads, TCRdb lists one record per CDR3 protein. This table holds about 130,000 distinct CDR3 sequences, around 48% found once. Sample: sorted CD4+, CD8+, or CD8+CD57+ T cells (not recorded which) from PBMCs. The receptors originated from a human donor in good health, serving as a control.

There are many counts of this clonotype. This chain's CDR3 is CASSSLTGGYGYTF. As DNA, the CDR3 is TGTGCCAGCAGTTCCCTGACAGGGGGCTATGGCTACACCTTC. The chain is built from TRBV6-5 and TRBJ1-2; TRBD1 matches 9 bases. Germline values: CDR1 MNHEY, CDR2 SVGAGI. The CDR3 loop spans 14 amino acids. Germline trimming cut 4 bases from V and 4 bases from J; bases unmatched to any gene: 4.

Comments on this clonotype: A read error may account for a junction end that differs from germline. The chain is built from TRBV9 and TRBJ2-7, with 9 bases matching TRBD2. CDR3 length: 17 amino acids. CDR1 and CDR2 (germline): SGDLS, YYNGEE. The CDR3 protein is CAGSVGPSGASSYEQHF. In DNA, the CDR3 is TGTGCCGGCAGCGTAGGTCCTAGCGGGGCCTCCTCCTACGAGCAGCACTTC.

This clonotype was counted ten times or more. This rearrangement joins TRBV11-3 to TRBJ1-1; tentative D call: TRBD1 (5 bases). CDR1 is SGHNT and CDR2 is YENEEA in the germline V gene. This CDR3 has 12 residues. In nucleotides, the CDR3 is TGTGCTTCCAAGGGACGGAACACTGAAGCTTTCTTT. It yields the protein CASKGRNTEAFF.

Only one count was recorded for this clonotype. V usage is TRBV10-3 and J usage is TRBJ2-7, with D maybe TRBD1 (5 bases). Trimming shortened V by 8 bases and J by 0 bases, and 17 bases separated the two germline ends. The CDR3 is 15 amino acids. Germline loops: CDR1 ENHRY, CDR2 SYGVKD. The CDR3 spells CAISPMADSSYEQYF. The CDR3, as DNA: TGTGCCATCTCTCCCATGGCTGACAGCTCCTACGAGCAGTACTTC.

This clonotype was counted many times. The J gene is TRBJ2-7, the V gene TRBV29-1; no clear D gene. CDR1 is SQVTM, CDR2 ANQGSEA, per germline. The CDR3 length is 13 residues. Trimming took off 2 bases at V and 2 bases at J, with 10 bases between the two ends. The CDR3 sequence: CSVERADAYEQYF. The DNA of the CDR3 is TGCAGCGTTGAAAGGGCGGACGCCTACGAGCAGTACTTC.

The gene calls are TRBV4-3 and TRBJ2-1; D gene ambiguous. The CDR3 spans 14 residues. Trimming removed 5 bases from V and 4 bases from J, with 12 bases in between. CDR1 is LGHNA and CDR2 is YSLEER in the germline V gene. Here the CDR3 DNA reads TGCGCCAGCAGCACAGCGACTGGGTACAATGAGCAGTTCTTC. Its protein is CASSTATGYNEQFF.

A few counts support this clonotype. CDR3 bases: TGCAGCGTGGTAACAGGGGGTCTTACTGAAGCTTTCTTT. Protein product: CSVVTGGLTEAFF. This rearrangement joins TRBV29-1 to TRBJ1-1, with 8 bases identical to TRBD1. The CDR3 extends over 13 amino acids. V dropped 6 bases and J dropped 5; count of bases not matched to a gene: 8. Germline assignment: CDR1 SQVTM and CDR2 ANQGSEA.

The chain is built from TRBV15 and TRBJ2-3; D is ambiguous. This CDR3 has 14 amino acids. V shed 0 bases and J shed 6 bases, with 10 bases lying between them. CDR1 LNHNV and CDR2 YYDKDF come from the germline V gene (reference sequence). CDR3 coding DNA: TGTGCCACCAGCAGAGAATTGTTGGAGGATACGCAGTATTTT. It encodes CATSRELLEDTQYF.

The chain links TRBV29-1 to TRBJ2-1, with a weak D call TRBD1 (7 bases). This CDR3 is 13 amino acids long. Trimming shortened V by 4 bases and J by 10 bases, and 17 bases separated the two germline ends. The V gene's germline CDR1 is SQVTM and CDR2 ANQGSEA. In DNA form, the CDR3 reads TGCAGCGTTGGGGGGAGGCAGGGGGTCGAGCAGTTCTTC. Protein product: CSVGGRQGVEQFF.

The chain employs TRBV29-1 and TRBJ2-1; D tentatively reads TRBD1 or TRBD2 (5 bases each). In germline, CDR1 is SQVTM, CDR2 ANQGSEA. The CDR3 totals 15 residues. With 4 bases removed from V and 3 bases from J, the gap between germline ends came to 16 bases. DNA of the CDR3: TGCAGCGTTGGTCGCCGGGGCTGGAGCTACAATGAGCAGTTCTTC. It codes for CSVGRRGWSYNEQFF.

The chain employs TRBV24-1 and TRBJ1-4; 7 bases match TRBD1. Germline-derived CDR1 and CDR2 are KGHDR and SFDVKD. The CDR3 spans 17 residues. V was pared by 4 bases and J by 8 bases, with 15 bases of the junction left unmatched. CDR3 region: CATSDPYSRQGNEKLFF. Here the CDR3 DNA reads TGTGCCACCAGTGACCCCTACTCGCGACAGGGTAACGAAAAACTGTTTTTT.

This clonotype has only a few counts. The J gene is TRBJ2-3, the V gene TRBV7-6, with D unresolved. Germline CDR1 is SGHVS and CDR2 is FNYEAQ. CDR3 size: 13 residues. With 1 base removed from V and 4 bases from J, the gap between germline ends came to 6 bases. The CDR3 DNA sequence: TGTGCCAGCAGCTTAGAAGTGGCAGATACGCAGTATTTT. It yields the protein CASSLEVADTQYF.

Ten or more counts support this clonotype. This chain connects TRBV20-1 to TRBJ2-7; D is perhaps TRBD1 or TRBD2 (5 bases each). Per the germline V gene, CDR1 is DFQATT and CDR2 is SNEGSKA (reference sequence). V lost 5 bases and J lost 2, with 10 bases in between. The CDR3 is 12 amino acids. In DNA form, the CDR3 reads TGCAGTGCTCCAGGGCGGGCCTACGAGCAGTACTTC. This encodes CSAPGRAYEQYF.

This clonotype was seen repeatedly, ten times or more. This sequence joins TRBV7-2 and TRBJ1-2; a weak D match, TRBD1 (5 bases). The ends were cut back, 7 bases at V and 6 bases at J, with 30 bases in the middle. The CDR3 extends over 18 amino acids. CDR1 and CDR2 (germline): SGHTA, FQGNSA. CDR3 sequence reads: CASTSLGDRRSNLHGYTF. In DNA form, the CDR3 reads TGTGCCAGCACCTCTTTGGGGGACCGGCGCAGTAACCTACATGGCTACACCTTC.

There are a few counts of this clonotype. CDR3 nucleotide sequence: TGCAGCGTTGCGGGTTGGTCGGGCTACACCTTC. Translated, it gives CSVAGWSGYTF. This chain links TRBV29-1 with TRBJ1-2, with no clear D. The CDR3 length is 11 residues. Germline-derived CDR1 and CDR2 are SQVTM and ANQGSEA. The V gene lost 4 bases and the J gene lost 8 bases, with 11 bases spanning the gap.

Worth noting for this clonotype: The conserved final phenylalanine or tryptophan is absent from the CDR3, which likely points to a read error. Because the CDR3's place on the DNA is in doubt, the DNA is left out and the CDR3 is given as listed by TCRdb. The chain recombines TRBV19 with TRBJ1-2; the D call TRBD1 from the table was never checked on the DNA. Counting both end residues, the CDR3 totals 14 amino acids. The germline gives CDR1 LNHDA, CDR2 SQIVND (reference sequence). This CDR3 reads CASRGGQALYGYIC.

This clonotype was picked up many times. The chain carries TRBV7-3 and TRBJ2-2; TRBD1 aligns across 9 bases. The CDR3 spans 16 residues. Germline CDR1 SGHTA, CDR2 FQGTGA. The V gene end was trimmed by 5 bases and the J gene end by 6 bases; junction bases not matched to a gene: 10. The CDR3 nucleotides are TGTGCCAGCAGCCTACAGGGGGCGGAGGCTGCCGGGGAGCTGTTTTTT. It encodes CASSLQGAEAAGELFF. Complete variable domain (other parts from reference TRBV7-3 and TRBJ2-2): GAGVSQTPSNKVTEKGKYVELRCDPISGHTALYWYRQSLGQGPEFLIYFQGTGAADDSGLPNDRFFAVRPEGSVSTLKIQRTERGDSAVYLCASSLQGAEAAGELFFGEGSRLTVL.

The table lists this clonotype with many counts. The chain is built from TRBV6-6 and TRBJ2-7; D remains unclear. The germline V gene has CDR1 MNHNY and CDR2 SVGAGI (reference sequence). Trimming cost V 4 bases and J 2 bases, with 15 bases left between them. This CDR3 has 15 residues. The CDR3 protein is CASSSRALRPYEQYF. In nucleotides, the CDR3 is TGTGCCAGCAGTTCACGGGCCCTAAGGCCCTACGAGCAGTACTTC.

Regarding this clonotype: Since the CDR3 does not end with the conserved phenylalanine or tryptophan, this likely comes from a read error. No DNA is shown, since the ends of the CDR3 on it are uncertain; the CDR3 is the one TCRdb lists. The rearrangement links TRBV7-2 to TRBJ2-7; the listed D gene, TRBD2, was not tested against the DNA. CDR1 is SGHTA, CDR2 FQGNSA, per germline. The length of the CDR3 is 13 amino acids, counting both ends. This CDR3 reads CASSPGTSGIYYL.

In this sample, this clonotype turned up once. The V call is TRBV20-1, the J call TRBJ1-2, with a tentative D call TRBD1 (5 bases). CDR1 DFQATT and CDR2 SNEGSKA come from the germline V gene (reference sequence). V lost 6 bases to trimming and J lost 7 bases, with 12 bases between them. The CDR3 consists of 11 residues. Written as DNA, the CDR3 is TGCAGTGCCTTCAGGAGGGGTGGCTACACCTTC. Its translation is CSAFRRGGYTF.

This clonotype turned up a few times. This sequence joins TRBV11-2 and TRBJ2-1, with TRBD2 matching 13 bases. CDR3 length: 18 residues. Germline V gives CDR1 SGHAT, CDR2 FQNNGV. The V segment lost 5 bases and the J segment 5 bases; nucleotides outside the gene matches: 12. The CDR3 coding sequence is TGTGCCAGCAGCCCGACCTCGACTAGCGGGAGGCCCAACAATGAGCAGTTCTTC. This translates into CASSPTSTSGRPNNEQFF.